The 8 T cell receptor beta chains below all came from one sample that was sequenced in a study of early T cells in non-severe SARS-CoV-2 infection. One entry per CDR3 protein, called by TCRdb with MiXCR from the 5' RACE reads. The sample shows tens of thousands of distinct CDR3 sequences, roughly 6.5% of them seen only once. The specimen comprised whole blood, sampled at baseline. These receptors were obtained from an adult who was a healthcare worker with PCR-confirmed SARS-CoV-2 infection or an uninfected control (not recorded which).

This clonotype was seen many times. The gene calls are TRBV12-3 or TRBV12-4 and TRBJ2-3; TRBD2 matches 13 bases. The CDR3 runs to 17 residues. Unmatched junction bases numbered 6, after V lost 4 bases and J lost 2 bases. The chain's CDR3 is CASSSPGTSGDTDTQYF. The CDR3 nucleotides read TGTGCCAGCAGTTCTCCCGGGACTAGCGGGGACACAGATACGCAGTATTTT.

This clonotype was counted ten times or more. The rearrangement links TRBV7-2 to TRBJ1-1; the D gene is possibly TRBD1 (5 bases). Looked up from germline, CDR1 is SGHTA and CDR2 is FQGNSA. The CDR3 is made up of 12 amino acids. Trimming removed 4 bases at V and 7 bases at J, with 10 bases between. CDR3: CASSSWGVEAFF. The CDR3 nucleotides are TGTGCCAGCAGCTCCTGGGGGGTTGAAGCTTTCTTT.

In this sample, this clonotype turned up a few times. The chain carries TRBV4-3 and TRBJ1-1; TRBD1 matches at 9 bases. V lost 1 base to trimming and J lost 4 bases; unmatched junction nucleotides: 10. CDR1 LGHNA and CDR2 YSLEER come from the germline V gene. The CDR3 spans 17 residues. CDR3 in amino acids: CASSQAGQGGFSTEAFF. CDR3 DNA: TGCGCCAGCAGCCAAGCGGGACAGGGTGGTTTTAGCACTGAAGCTTTCTTT.

The CDR3 spells CASSYFGTVTYEQYF. CDR3 coding DNA: TGTGCCAGCAGTTACTTCGGGACCGTTACCTACGAGCAGTACTTC. The chain combines TRBV6-2 or TRBV6-3 with TRBJ2-7; D is perhaps TRBD1 or TRBD2 (5 bases each). Trimming removed 1 base at V and 2 bases at J, with 12 bases between. Germline-derived CDR1 and CDR2 are MNHEY and SVGEGT. The CDR3 runs 15 residues.

This clonotype came up many times. The chain uses TRBV5-1 and TRBJ2-1; either TRBD1 or TRBD2 may supply D (5 bases each). Trimming removed 1 base at V and 8 bases at J, with 13 bases between. Germline CDR1 is SGHRS and CDR2 is YFSETQ. This CDR3 contains 14 residues. The CDR3 sequence: CASSLSGSRHEQFF. The CDR3 coding sequence is TGCGCCAGCAGCTTGTCAGGGAGTCGCCATGAGCAGTTCTTC.

The rearrangement uses TRBV24-1 and TRBJ2-1, with TRBD2 matching 7 bases. The CDR3 length is 16 residues. V lost 2 bases, J lost 6 bases, and 9 bases stayed unmatched. The germline V gene encodes CDR1 KGHDR and CDR2 SFDVKD. CDR3 coding DNA: TGTGCCACCAGTGATTCTAGCGGAGGAAAATCCAATGAGCAGTTCTTC. This codes for CATSDSSGGKSNEQFF.

There are many counts of this clonotype. The chain combines TRBV7-9 with TRBJ2-1, with a tentative D call TRBD1 (6 bases). The CDR3 runs to 16 residues. Deletions cut 7 bases from V and 1 base from J, with 17 bases between. The V gene's germline CDR1 is SEHNR and CDR2 FQNEAQ (reference sequence). The CDR3 DNA is TGTGCCAGCACCCACAGTGGAAGGGGGTCCTACAATGAGCAGTTCTTC. Residues: CASTHSGRGSYNEQFF.

This clonotype is categorized as medium-sized. The rearrangement links TRBV6-6 to TRBJ2-1; 9 bases map to TRBD1. J gave up 4 bases and V 6 bases, and 10 bases lay outside the gene matches. The CDR3 spans 16 residues. In germline, CDR1 is MNHNY, CDR2 SVGAGI (reference sequence). The CDR3 nucleotides are TGTGCCAGCAGCAGCGCCGGGACAGGGACTTACAATGAGCAGTTCTTC. Protein sequence: CASSSAGTGTYNEQFF.